Below, 10 T cell receptor beta chains from the same sample are listed, as sequenced in a study of CD8 T cells in ankylosing spondylitis. In TCRdb, the 5' RACE reads were re-called with MiXCR into one record per CDR3 protein. The sample records approximately 260,000 distinct CDR3 sequences, less than 10% being singletons. The specimen sequenced was blood, either unsorted or a sorted T cell fraction (not recorded which). The source is a male donor with ankylosing spondylitis or in good health (not recorded which).

On this clonotype: Because the CDR3 is missing its conserved closing phenylalanine or tryptophan, this is likely a read error. V and J are TRBV20-1 and TRBJ2-3; D may be TRBD1 (6 bases). CDR3 length: 18 residues. Germline CDR1 DFQATT, CDR2 SNEGSKA (reference sequence). Trimming pared 1 base from V and 1 base from J, leaving 21 bases between. In DNA, the CDR3 is TGCAGTGCTAGAGGAGGGGGTGACCTCGCAGCACGCACAGATACGCAGTATTCT. Translated: CSARGGGDLAARTDTQYS.

This clonotype was seen at least ten times. The chain carries TRBV2 and TRBJ2-2, with no clear D. Trimming shortened V by 6 bases and J by 6 bases, and 8 bases separated the two germline ends. Germline V lookup: CDR1 SNHLY, CDR2 FYNNEI. This CDR3 has 12 residues. CDR3 in DNA: TGTGCCAGCAGAAGAGGACCCGGGGAGCTGTTTTTT. Protein sequence: CASRRGPGELFF. The full variable domain, rest sourced from reference TRBV2 and TRBJ2-2, is EPEVTQTPSHQVTQMGQEVILRCVPISNHLYFYWYRQILGQKVEFLVSFYNNEISEKSEIFDDQFSVERPDGSNFTLKIRSTKLEDSAMYFCASRRGPGELFFGEGSRLTVL.

At least ten counts were recorded for this clonotype. This rearrangement joins TRBV29-1 to TRBJ2-7; 8 bases are shared with TRBD1. J lost 4 bases, V lost 5 bases, and 13 bases had no gene match. The CDR3 totals 15 residues. In germline, CDR1 is SQVTM, CDR2 ANQGSEA. The CDR3, as DNA: TGCAGCGTTTCCGAGGACAGGGTAAGCCGATACGAGCAGTACTTC. It specifies CSVSEDRVSRYEQYF.

This clonotype has a count of ten or more. The chain uses TRBV6-2 or TRBV6-3 and TRBJ2-5, with D perhaps matching TRBD2 (5 bases). The germline V gene has CDR1 MNHEY and CDR2 SVGEGT. Trimming stripped 7 bases from V and 3 bases from J, with 12 bases between. The CDR3 extends over 13 amino acids. The CDR3 reads CASIRVGEETQYF. The CDR3 DNA reads as TGTGCCAGCATACGGGTGGGAGAAGAGACCCAGTACTTC.

This clonotype was seen many times. The rearrangement uses TRBV5-1 and TRBJ2-6; 7 positions match TRBD2. This CDR3 has 15 amino acids. Trimming at V came to 4 bases and at J to 0 bases, leaving 1 base not matched to a gene. The germline V gene encodes CDR1 SGHRS and CDR2 YFSETQ. Here the CDR3 reads CASSRTSSGANVLTF. The CDR3 DNA is TGCGCCAGCAGCCGGACTAGCTCTGGGGCCAACGTCCTGACTTTC. The variable domain in full, with the rest retrieved from reference TRBV5-1 and TRBJ2-6, is KAGVTQTPRYLIKTRGQQVTLSCSPISGHRSVSWYQQTPGQGLQFLFEYFSETQRNKGNFPGRFSGRQFSNSRSEMNVSTLELGDSALYLCASSRTSSGANVLTFGAGSRLTVL.

There are many counts of this clonotype. This chain connects TRBV6-6 to TRBJ2-3, with D possibly matching TRBD2 (5 bases). The V gene's germline CDR1 is MNHNY and CDR2 SVGAGI (reference sequence). V was clipped by 2 bases and J by 8 bases, with 11 bases between them. The CDR3 loop spans 13 amino acids. The CDR3 here is CASSYEGVRTQYF. CDR3 coding DNA: TGTGCCAGCAGTTACGAGGGAGTGCGTACGCAGTATTTT.

Ten or more counts support this clonotype. The rearrangement uses TRBV4-1 and TRBJ1-4, with D possibly matching TRBD1 (5 bases). The CDR3 contains 15 residues. CDR1 and CDR2 (germline): MGHRA, YSYEKL. Trimming stripped 4 bases from V and 7 bases from J, with 16 bases between. The CDR3 DNA reads as TGCGCCAGCAGCCCCCCGGGACCGAACACTGAAAAACTGTTTTTT. Translation gives CASSPPGPNTEKLFF.

This clonotype was counted a few times. This rearrangement joins TRBV12-3 or TRBV12-4 to TRBJ1-1; 7 bases are a match to TRBD1. V lost 6 bases to trimming and J lost 1 base; unmatched junction nucleotides: 5. The CDR3 sequence is 14 residues long. CDR3 bases: TGTGCCAGCAGGGAGACAGGGCCGAACACTGAAGCTTTCTTT. This translates into CASRETGPNTEAFF.

This clonotype has ten or more counts. J is TRBJ2-5 and V is TRBV7-9; no firm D call. The CDR3 contains 13 residues. Per the germline V gene, CDR1 is SEHNR and CDR2 is FQNEAQ (reference sequence). Trimming shortened V by 0 bases and J by 3 bases, and 5 bases separated the two germline ends. CDR3 region: CASSLAGKETQYF. CDR3 in DNA: TGTGCCAGCAGCTTAGCAGGAAAAGAGACCCAGTACTTC. The full variable domain, its missing parts supplied by reference TRBV7-9 and TRBJ2-5, is DTGVSQNPRHKITKRGQNVTFRCDPISEHNRLYWYRQTLGQGPEFLTYFQNEAQLEKSRLLSDRFSAERPKGSFSTLEIQRTEQGDSAMYLCASSLAGKETQYFGPGTRLLVL.

The table lists this clonotype with many counts. The genes are TRBV20-1 and TRBJ2-1, with D perhaps TRBD2 (7 bases). Germline V lookup: CDR1 DFQATT, CDR2 SNEGSKA (reference sequence). V gave up 6 bases and J gave up 7 bases, with 16 bases separating them. The CDR3 runs 13 residues. CDR3 nucleotide sequence: TGCAGTGCCCGGGGGGCCGGCGAGAATGAGCAGTTCTTC. Amino acid sequence: CSARGAGENEQFF.